This T cell receptor (beta chain) was recovered during a study of blood T cell repertoires in COVID-19. This CDR3 is built from 17 residues. Germline V gene data show CDR1 as KGHSH and CDR2 as LQKENI. V was trimmed by 3 bases and J by 5 bases, leaving 19 bases between them. This study enrolled people aged about 18 to 100 from under 25 US geographic areas. Clones were sequenced by immunoSEQ multiplex PCR, and TCRdb holds only the in-frame ones, with some missing. The data show around 300,000 clones, over 75% seen once. The sample was PBMCs or T cells enriched from blood (not recorded which). This receptor was taken from a woman aged 18-29 years who had recovered from COVID-19. V and J are TRBV18 and TRBJ1-4; possibly TRBD1 for D (6 bases). The DNA for the CDR3 is TGTGCCAGCTCACCCCTTTTAAGGGGGGGGTACAATGAAAAACTGTTTTTT. This translates into CASSPLLRGGYNEKLFF.